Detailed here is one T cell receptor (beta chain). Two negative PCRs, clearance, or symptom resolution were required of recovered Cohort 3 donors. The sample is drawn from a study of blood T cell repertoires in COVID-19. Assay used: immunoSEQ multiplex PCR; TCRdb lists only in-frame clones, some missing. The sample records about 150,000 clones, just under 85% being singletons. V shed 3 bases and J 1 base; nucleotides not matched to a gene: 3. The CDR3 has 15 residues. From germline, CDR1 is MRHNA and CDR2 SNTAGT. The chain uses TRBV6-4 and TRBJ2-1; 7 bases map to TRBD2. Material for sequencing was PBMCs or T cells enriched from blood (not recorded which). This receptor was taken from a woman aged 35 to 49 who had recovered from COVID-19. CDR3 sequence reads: CASSEGAGSYNEQFF. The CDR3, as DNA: TGTGCCAGCAGTGAAGGAGCGGGGTCCTACAATGAGCAGTTCTTC.